Each of the 8 T cell receptor beta chains below was sequenced from the same sample in a study of shared clonotypes between healthy human individuals. Data came from immunoSEQ multiplex PCR; TCRdb stores just in-frame clones and leaves some out. The top ten clones hold 0.4% to 0.45% of a sample with approximately 1,500,000 clones, 98% of them seen once. The sequenced sample was naive CD4+ T cells sorted from blood. Subset indicated: CD45RA+ positively selected. The source is a man younger than 40 in good health.

CDR3 amino acids: CASSNRAGSDTQYF. CDR3 coding DNA: TGTGCCAGCAGTAACCGGGCGGGGTCAGATACGCAGTATTTT. V usage is TRBV6-5 and J usage is TRBJ2-3, with a tentative D call TRBD2 (6 bases). The CDR3 is made up of 14 amino acids. The germline V gene has CDR1 MNHEY and CDR2 SVGAGI. Trimming shortened V by 5 bases and J by 4 bases, and 13 bases separated the two germline ends.

The rearrangement uses TRBV9 and TRBJ2-7; TRBD2 matches at 12 bases. Trimming took 4 bases from V and 6 from J; bases not matched to a gene: 8. Germline V gene sequence: CDR1 SGDLS, CDR2 YYNGEE. The CDR3 is made up of 15 amino acids. This CDR3 is CASSIRLAGEGEQYF. CDR3 nucleotides: TGTGCCAGCAGCATAAGACTAGCGGGAGAGGGCGAGCAGTACTTC.

This clone was observed a single time. The same CDR3 can be traced to other DNA sequences in this sample. The chain joins TRBV6-5 to TRBJ1-5, with 8 bases fitting TRBD1. The CDR3 is 13 residues long. Germline trimming cut 8 bases from V and 4 bases from J; bases unmatched to any gene: 4. The germline V gene has CDR1 MNHEY and CDR2 SVGAGI. CDR3 residues: CASSDRENQPQHF. The DNA of the CDR3 is TGTGCCAGCTCGGACAGGGAGAATCAGCCCCAGCATTTT.

Regarding this clone: Within the sample, other DNA sequences also encode this same CDR3. The CDR3 nucleotides read TGTGCCAGCAGTTTAGGGGGTTCAGGCTATGGCTACACCTTC. Translation: CASSLGGSGYGYTF. The V call is TRBV28, the J call TRBJ1-2; maybe TRBD1 (5 bases). The germline V gene encodes CDR1 MDHEN and CDR2 SYDVKM. This CDR3 is built from 14 residues. V lost 2 bases, J lost 4 bases, and 11 bases lay in between.

The rearrangement links TRBV7-9 to TRBJ2-3; 12 positions match TRBD1. Germline lookup yields CDR1 SEHNR and CDR2 FQNEAQ (reference sequence). The ends lost 4 bases at V and 7 bases at J; junction bases unmatched: 12. The CDR3 contains 17 residues. The CDR3 protein is CASSYRPGTGGLHTQYF. The CDR3, as DNA: TGTGCCAGCAGCTACCGGCCGGGGACAGGGGGCTTACATACGCAGTATTTT.

The rearrangement joins TRBV5-1 to TRBJ2-7; 7 bases align to TRBD1. CDR3 length: 15 residues. V lost 4 bases, J lost 3 bases, and 10 bases stayed unmatched. Germline V gives CDR1 SGHRS, CDR2 YFSETQ. The CDR3 protein is CASSTTPGQFYEQYF. CDR3 in DNA: TGCGCCAGCAGCACCACTCCGGGACAGTTCTACGAGCAGTACTTC.

The V call is TRBV2, the J call TRBJ2-2, with D perhaps matching TRBD1 (6 bases). Trimming took 4 bases from V and 4 from J, leaving 16 bases between them. Germline V gene data show CDR1 as SNHLY and CDR2 as FYNNEI. This CDR3 has 16 residues. The CDR3 protein is CASSGTDMLFTGELFF. In DNA, the CDR3 is TGTGCCAGCAGTGGGACAGATATGTTGTTCACCGGGGAGCTGTTTTTT.

The chain carries TRBV28 and TRBJ1-5; D is uncertain. This CDR3 is built from 13 residues. Between the trimmed V and J ends, which lost 9 bases and 2 bases, there was a span of 11 bases. CDR1 is MDHEN, CDR2 SYDVKM, per germline. CDR3 protein: CASRTAGNQPQHF. The CDR3 coding sequence is TGTGCCAGTAGAACGGCTGGCAATCAGCCCCAGCATTTT.